This TCR beta chain was sequenced during a study of beta chain features in type 1 diabetes. In the study overall: Patients shared similar age, gender and cell yields with healthy donors. Sorted cells from all samples, numbering about 98 million, were examined. General observations from the study: The similarity of naive, central memory and Treg TCRB repertoires appeared greater among patients than among healthy donors. Patients with Type 1 diabetes showed moderately but significantly shorter TCRB CDR3s in all four CD4+ subsets. Diminished insertions and augmented deletions at VDJ junctions characterized type 1 diabetes patients.

Notes on this clone: As yet, its antigen is unknown.

The entirety of the isolated RNA underwent reverse transcription, so expressed TCRB transcripts were sequenced. Only in-frame clones appear in the TCRdb table, and some are missing; sequencing was by immunoSEQ multiplex PCR. The data contain 500,000 to 800,000 clones, around 12% of them singletons. The V and J ends lost 8 bases and 1 base, in that order; junction bases with no gene match: 5. The CDR3 contains 13 residues. Germline V gives CDR1 GTSNPN, CDR2 SVGIG (reference sequence). Material: naive CD4+ T cells from blood. The rearrangement uses TRBV30 and TRBJ2-3, with TRBD1 matching 8 bases. This TCR derives from a man younger than 40 with type 1 diabetes. CDR3 DNA: TGTGCCCTTCCGGGACAGGGCACAGATACGCAGTATTTT. It translates to CALPGQGTDTQYF.